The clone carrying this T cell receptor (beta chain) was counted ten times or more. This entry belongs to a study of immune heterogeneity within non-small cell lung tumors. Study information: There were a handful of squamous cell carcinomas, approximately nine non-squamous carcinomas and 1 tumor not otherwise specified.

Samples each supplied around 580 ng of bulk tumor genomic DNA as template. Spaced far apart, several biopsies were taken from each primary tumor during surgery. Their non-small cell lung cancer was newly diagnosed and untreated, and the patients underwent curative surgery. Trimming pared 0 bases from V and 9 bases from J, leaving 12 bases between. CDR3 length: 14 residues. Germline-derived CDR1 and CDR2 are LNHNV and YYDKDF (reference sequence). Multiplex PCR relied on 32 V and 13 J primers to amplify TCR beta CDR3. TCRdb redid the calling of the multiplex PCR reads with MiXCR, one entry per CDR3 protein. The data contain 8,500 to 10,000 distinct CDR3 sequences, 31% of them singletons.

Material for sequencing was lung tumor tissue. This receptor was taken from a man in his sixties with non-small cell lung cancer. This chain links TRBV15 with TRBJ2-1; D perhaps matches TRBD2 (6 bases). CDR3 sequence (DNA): TGTGCCACCAGCAGAGATGCTAGCGATGGTGAGCAGTTCTTC. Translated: CATSRDASDGEQFF.